A single sample is the source of the 27 T cell receptor beta chains below, sequenced in a study of blood T cell repertoires in COVID-19. Repertoires were generated with immunoSEQ multiplex PCR, while TCRdb's copy carries only in-frame clones and drops some. There are 250,000 or so clones in the sample; less than 90% occur only once, and more than 1.5% lies in the top ten. The sequencing sample was made of peripheral blood. The receptors originated from a woman aged 40 to 55 who had recovered from COVID-19.

V usage is TRBV5-6 and J usage is TRBJ1-5, with D tentatively TRBD1 (6 bases). Trimming pared 0 bases from V and 6 bases from J, leaving 13 bases between. Germline V gene data show CDR1 as SGHDT and CDR2 as YYEEEE. CDR3 length equals 15 residues. The CDR3: CASSLGTAGAQPQHF. The CDR3 region has the DNA TGTGCCAGCAGCTTGGGGACAGCTGGCGCTCAGCCCCAGCATTTT. Using reference TRBV5-6 and TRBJ1-5 for the parts outside the CDR3, the full variable domain is DAGVTQSPTHLIKTRGQQVTLRCSPKSGHDTVSWYQQALGQGPQFIFQYYEEEERQRGNFPDRFSGHQFPNYSSELNVNALLLGDSALYLCASSLGTAGAQPQHFGDGTRLSIL.

The chain combines TRBV29-1 with TRBJ2-5, with 8 nucleotides matching TRBD1. J lost 5 bases, V lost 3 bases, and 11 bases had no gene match. The CDR3 consists of 15 residues. The germline gives CDR1 SQVTM, CDR2 ANQGSEA. The CDR3 DNA reads TGCAGCGTTGACCGCGGGACAGGAGACTTGGAGACCCAGTACTTC. Encoded protein: CSVDRGTGDLETQYF.

The chain recombines TRBV6-5 with TRBJ2-4; TRBD1 matches at 8 bases. The CDR3 extends over 15 amino acids. V shed 5 bases and J 7 bases; nucleotides not matched to a gene: 10. Germline CDR1 is MNHEY and CDR2 is SVGAGI. The CDR3 reads CASSPRTGNGNIQYF. CDR3 DNA: TGTGCCAGCAGTCCCCGGACAGGGAATGGGAACATTCAGTACTTC.

The chain has TRBV5-1 and TRBJ1-6; D not resolved. Trimming took off 1 base at V and 5 bases at J, with 10 bases between the two ends. Per the germline V gene, CDR1 is SGHRS and CDR2 is YFSETQ. This CDR3 has 15 residues. The chain's CDR3 is CASSLSGADNSPLHF. CDR3 coding DNA: TGCGCCAGCAGCTTGTCCGGAGCCGATAATTCACCCCTCCACTTT.

This sequence joins TRBV27 and TRBJ2-1; 8 bases map to TRBD2. V dropped 3 bases and J dropped 3; count of bases not matched to a gene: 4. The CDR3 sequence is 15 residues long. Germline loops: CDR1 MNHEY, CDR2 SMNVEV (reference sequence). The CDR3 bases are TGTGCCAGCAGTTTTTACGGGGGGGACTACAATGAGCAGTTCTTC. Protein sequence: CASSFYGGDYNEQFF.

As to this clone: Other DNA sequences in the sample encode the same CDR3. The gene calls are TRBV2 and TRBJ1-5, with D perhaps TRBD1 (5 bases). The CDR3 runs to 13 residues. Trimming shortened V by 5 bases and J by 6 bases, and 11 bases separated the two germline ends. Germline V gene lookup returns CDR1 SNHLY and CDR2 FYNNEI. CDR3 in DNA: TGTGCCAGCAGTCCGGGGGGTGGTCAGCCCCAGCATTTT. It codes for CASSPGGGQPQHF.

V usage is TRBV30 and J usage is TRBJ1-6; possible D gene TRBD1, 5 bases. The CDR3 has 16 residues. Looked up from germline, CDR1 is GTSNPN and CDR2 is SVGIG (reference sequence). Trimming removed 3 bases at V and 7 bases at J, with 19 bases between. The CDR3 loop reads CAWRSRLTGRNSPLHF. The DNA for the CDR3 is TGTGCCTGGAGGTCCCGATTAACAGGTAGAAATTCACCCCTCCACTTT.

The chain couples TRBV6-5 to TRBJ2-5; 7 nucleotides align to TRBD1. Germline CDR1 MNHEY, CDR2 SVGAGI. The V segment lost 7 bases and the J segment 5 bases; nucleotides outside the gene matches: 13. The CDR3 has 15 amino acids. The CDR3 DNA is TGTGCCAGCAACCTAAACAGGGGTAGGGGCGAGACCCAGTACTTC. Residues: CASNLNRGRGETQYF.

This clone was detected only once. The chain joins TRBV27 to TRBJ1-4; D is undetermined. Trimming stripped 6 bases from V and 3 bases from J, with 8 bases between. The CDR3 has 13 residues. Germline V gene lookup returns CDR1 MNHEY and CDR2 SMNVEV (reference sequence). The CDR3 loop is CASRRRANEKLFF. CDR3 sequence (DNA): TGTGCCAGCAGGAGGCGGGCTAATGAAAAACTGTTTTTT. Together with reference TRBV27 and TRBJ1-4, the CDR3 gives the full variable domain: EAQVTQNPRYLITVTGKKLTVTCSQNMNHEYMSWYRQDPGLGLRQIYYSMNVEVTDKGDVPEGYKVSRKEKRNFPLILESPSPNQTSLYFCASRRRANEKLFFGSGTQLSVL.

This chain connects TRBV10-3 to TRBJ1-4; a weak D match, TRBD1 (5 bases). Trimming cost V 0 bases and J 8 bases, with 13 bases left between them. The CDR3 length is 15 residues. From germline, CDR1 is ENHRY and CDR2 SYGVKD. CDR3 coding DNA: TGTGCCATCAGTGAGTCTTTCAGGGATAAGGAAAAACTGTTTTTT. Residues: CAISESFRDKEKLFF.

The chain carries TRBV28 and TRBJ2-3; no reliable D call. The CDR3 is 11 residues long. Germline lookup yields CDR1 MDHEN and CDR2 SYDVKM. Trimming removed 8 bases at V and 6 bases at J, with 9 bases between. The CDR3 protein is CASGERDTQYF. The CDR3 bases are TGTGCCAGCGGAGAACGCGATACGCAGTATTTT.

The rearrangement joins TRBV6-5 to TRBJ2-2, with D unclear. The germline V gene has CDR1 MNHEY and CDR2 SVGAGI. CDR3 size: 15 residues. Between the trimmed V and J ends, which lost 5 bases and 5 bases, there was a span of 15 bases. CDR3 loop: CASSRTELRTGELFF. For the CDR3, the DNA is TGTGCCAGCAGTCGAACTGAATTGCGGACCGGGGAGCTGTTTTTT.

The CDR3 sequence: CASSYSLPRNTEAFF. The CDR3 DNA is TGTGCCAGCAGTTACTCGTTGCCCAGGAACACTGAAGCTTTCTTT. V usage is TRBV6-2 or TRBV6-3 and J usage is TRBJ1-1; unclear D gene. The germline V and J ends were trimmed by 0 bases and 1 base, with 9 bases remaining between them. Germline CDR1 MNHEY, CDR2 SVGEGT. The CDR3 is 15 amino acids.

This sequence joins TRBV18 and TRBJ1-4; TRBD1 matches at 7 bases. The CDR3 consists of 16 residues. V lost 3 bases and J lost 7; bases outside the gene matches: 11. Germline CDR1 KGHSH, CDR2 LQKENI. The CDR3 nucleotides are TGTGCCAGCTCACCCGGGACAGTAGGGAGAGGTGAAAAACTGTTTTTT. Translation gives CASSPGTVGRGEKLFF.

This clone has more than one count but fewer than ten. The rearrangement uses TRBV6-4 and TRBJ1-5; 11 bases agree with TRBD1. CDR1 and CDR2 (germline): MRHNA, SNTAGT. After removal of 6 bases from V and 3 bases from J, the junction contained 16 bases not matched to a gene. The CDR3 is 19 amino acids. The CDR3 nucleotides are TGTGCCAGCAGAGCGTTGTCATTGTGGGGACAGGGGGACAATCAGCCCCAGCATTTT. Its translation: CASRALSLWGQGDNQPQHF.

The chain employs TRBV5-1 and TRBJ2-3, with D possibly TRBD2 on 5 matching bases. The CDR3 runs 13 residues. From germline, CDR1 is SGHRS and CDR2 YFSETQ. V was shortened by 4 bases and J by 6 bases, with 12 bases between the two germline ends. The CDR3: CASSREGSDTQYF. In DNA form, the CDR3 reads TGCGCCAGCAGCCGAGAGGGTTCCGATACGCAGTATTTT.

The V and J genes are TRBV28 and TRBJ1-5, with 10 bases lining up with TRBD1. Germline CDR1 MDHEN, CDR2 SYDVKM. This CDR3 comprises 16 residues. J lost 1 base, V lost 4 bases, and 4 bases had no gene match. The CDR3 DNA reads TGTGCCAGCAGTTCCAGACAGGGGGCGAGCAATCAGCCCCAGCATTTT. Its translation: CASSSRQGASNQPQHF.

This chain uses TRBV9 with TRBJ2-7, with D tentatively TRBD2 (6 bases). Per the germline V gene, CDR1 is SGDLS and CDR2 is YYNGEE. The V end lost 2 bases, the J end lost 6 bases, and 12 bases lay between the germline ends. The CDR3 is made up of 13 amino acids. The CDR3 DNA sequence: TGTGCCAGCAGCGTTGCCGGAGGGCGCGAGCAGTACTTC. It translates to CASSVAGGREQYF.

The chain joins TRBV2 to TRBJ1-5, with a possible D match to TRBD1 (6 bases). With 6 bases removed from V and 6 bases from J, the gap between germline ends came to 15 bases. CDR3 length equals 14 residues. Looked up from germline, CDR1 is SNHLY and CDR2 is FYNNEI. In DNA form, the CDR3 reads TGTGCCAGCAGACCAGACAGGACTAGTCAGCCCCAGCATTTT. Amino acids: CASRPDRTSQPQHF. Variable domain in full (rest from reference TRBV2 and TRBJ1-5): EPEVTQTPSHQVTQMGQEVILRCVPISNHLYFYWYRQILGQKVEFLVSFYNNEISEKSEIFDDQFSVERPDGSNFTLKIRSTKLEDSAMYFCASRPDRTSQPQHFGDGTRLSIL.

V is TRBV5-1 and J is TRBJ2-1, with TRBD2 as a possible D gene (5 bases). V shed 4 bases and J shed 7 bases, with 18 bases lying between them. There are 15 residues in the CDR3. Per the germline V gene, CDR1 is SGHRS and CDR2 is YFSETQ. CDR3 residues: CASSPLGERENEQFF. As DNA, the CDR3 is TGCGCCAGCAGCCCCCTTGGGGAGAGGGAAAATGAGCAGTTCTTC.

This clone was observed a single time. The genes are TRBV2 and TRBJ2-1; D may be TRBD2 (5 bases). The germline V gene encodes CDR1 SNHLY and CDR2 FYNNEI. V shed 5 bases and J shed 3 bases, with 14 bases lying between them. The CDR3 has 15 residues. CDR3 in DNA: TGTGCCAGCAGTACTAGGACCCAGCTCTACAATGAGCAGTTCTTC. It encodes CASSTRTQLYNEQFF.

The rearrangement uses TRBV27 and TRBJ2-2; 12 bases match TRBD1. V gave up 5 bases and J gave up 2 bases; unmatched junction bases: 15. CDR1 and CDR2 from the germline V gene are MNHEY and SMNVEV (reference sequence). The CDR3 spans 20 residues. CDR3 coding DNA: TGTGCCAGCAGTCCCAAACCCCCCCGGGGACAGGGGGCTAACACCGGGGAGCTGTTTTTT. Translation gives CASSPKPPRGQGANTGELFF.

The gene calls are TRBV4-1 and TRBJ1-5, with D possibly TRBD1 on 5 matching bases. The CDR3 is made up of 15 amino acids. From germline, CDR1 is MGHRA and CDR2 YSYEKL. Deletions cut 3 bases from V and 6 bases from J, with 15 bases between. The CDR3: CASSHASLGVQPQHF. CDR3 bases: TGCGCCAGCAGCCATGCCTCTCTAGGGGTTCAGCCCCAGCATTTT.

The chain joins TRBV19 to TRBJ1-4, with D possibly TRBD1 on 6 matching bases. CDR1 is LNHDA, CDR2 SQIVND, per germline (reference sequence). This CDR3 comprises 14 residues. V was cut by 5 bases and J by 11 bases, with 18 bases left in between. The CDR3 sequence: CASSLASGTSKLFF. The CDR3 bases are TGTGCCAGTAGTTTAGCCTCCGGGACATCGAAACTGTTTTTT. The full variable domain, with the rest looked up from reference TRBV19 and TRBJ1-4, is DGGITQSPKYLFRKEGQNVTLSCEQNLNHDAMYWYRQDPGQGLRLIYYSQIVNDFQKGDIAEGYSVSREKKESFPLTVTSAQKNPTAFYLCASSLASGTSKLFFGSGTQLSVL.

V usage is TRBV9 and J usage is TRBJ2-3; a possible D gene is TRBD2 (6 bases). Germline V gives CDR1 SGDLS, CDR2 YYNGEE. V lost 0 bases and J 5 bases, leaving 13 bases between the germline ends. The CDR3 contains 15 residues. CDR3 DNA: TGTGCCAGCAGCGTAGCCCCAGCGGAGGGAGATACGCAGTATTTT. Translated: CASSVAPAEGDTQYF.

The chain has TRBV24-1 and TRBJ2-1, with 10 bases fitting TRBD1. The ends lost 3 bases at V and 5 bases at J; junction bases unmatched: 3. CDR3 length equals 15 residues. Germline lookup yields CDR1 KGHDR and CDR2 SFDVKD. As DNA, the CDR3 is TGTGCCACCAGTGATGCCGGGACAGGGGACAATGAGCAGTTCTTC. This sequence encodes CATSDAGTGDNEQFF.

The chain recombines TRBV10-3 with TRBJ1-4, with TRBD1 matching over 10 bases. CDR1 and CDR2 (germline): ENHRY, SYGVKD. The CDR3 spans 17 residues. The V gene end was trimmed by 5 bases and the J gene end by 0 bases; junction bases not matched to a gene: 6. In DNA form, the CDR3 reads TGTGCCATCAGTCCGACCGGGACAGGGGCAACTAATGAAAAACTGTTTTTT. Its protein is CAISPTGTGATNEKLFF.